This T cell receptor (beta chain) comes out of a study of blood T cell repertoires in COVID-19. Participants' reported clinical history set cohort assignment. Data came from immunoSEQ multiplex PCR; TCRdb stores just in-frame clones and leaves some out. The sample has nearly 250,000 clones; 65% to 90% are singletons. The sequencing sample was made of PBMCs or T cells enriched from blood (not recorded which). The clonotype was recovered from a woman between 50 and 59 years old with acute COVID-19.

The CDR3 bases are TGTGCCAGCTCACCATTGAGTACCAATGAAAAACTGTTTTTT. Its translation is CASSPLSTNEKLFF. The rearrangement uses TRBV18 and TRBJ1-4; no clear D gene. Per the germline V gene, CDR1 is KGHSH and CDR2 is LQKENI. The CDR3 covers 14 residues. V was pared by 2 bases and J by 5 bases, with 9 bases between.